One sample yielded the 21 T cell receptor beta chains listed below, sequenced in a study of T-cell reconstitution after alpha-beta-depleted transplantation in children. TCRbeta library preparation incorporated unique molecular identifiers. TCRdb re-analysed the PCR reads in MiXCR, keeping a single row per CDR3 protein. The sample carries roughly 610,000 distinct CDR3 sequences, about 10% recorded once. Sample: PBMCs from the stem cell graft donor, taken from the stem cell graft. The source of these receptors is a human donor who donated a stem cell graft to a child with acute myeloid leukemia.

The chain couples TRBV2 to TRBJ2-4, with a possible D match to TRBD1 (6 bases). Germline loops: CDR1 SNHLY, CDR2 FYNNEI. Trimming removed 3 bases from V and 0 bases from J, with 9 bases in between. The CDR3 consists of 15 residues. Written as DNA, the CDR3 is TGTGCCAGCAGTGAGGACAGACTAGCCAAAAACATTCAGTACTTC. Its protein is CASSEDRLAKNIQYF.

Remarks on this clonotype: The junction shows a germline mismatch at one end, possibly a read error. This sequence joins TRBV7-6 and TRBJ2-5, with TRBD2 matching 8 bases. Germline V gives CDR1 SGHVS, CDR2 FNYEAQ. The CDR3 spans 18 residues. The CDR3 loop is CASSLGGAGELSPAENHF. The CDR3 region has the DNA TGTGCCAGCAGCTTAGGAGGAGCGGGAGAATTGAGCCCGGCGGAGAATCACTTC.

V is TRBV3-1 and J is TRBJ2-2, with D uncertain. The germline gives CDR1 LGHDT, CDR2 YNNKEL (reference sequence). The germline V and J ends were trimmed by 2 bases and 3 bases, with 10 bases remaining between them. This CDR3 spans 15 amino acids. As DNA, the CDR3 is TGTGCCAGCAGCCAACTGGGAAGGGACACCGGGGAGCTGTTTTTT. The encoded protein is CASSQLGRDTGELFF.

This clonotype was found a few times. This sequence joins TRBV4-3 and TRBJ2-1; no definite D call. The germline gives CDR1 LGHNA, CDR2 YSLEER. There are 15 residues in the CDR3. V lost 0 bases and J 9 bases, leaving 15 bases between the germline ends. DNA of the CDR3: TGCGCCAGCAGCCAAGATTCCCCTTCTTATGCTGAGCAGTTCTTC. It is translated as CASSQDSPSYAEQFF.

This chain links TRBV2 with TRBJ2-1; D is undetermined. The CDR3 extends over 12 amino acids. Trimming left V 0 bases short and J 13 bases short, with 10 bases between. In germline, CDR1 is SNHLY, CDR2 FYNNEI. CDR3 bases: TGTGCCAGCAGTGAAGCGCCAATGGAACAGTTCTTC. Encoded protein: CASSEAPMEQFF.

This clonotype was seen a few times. The chain is built from TRBV12-3 or TRBV12-4 and TRBJ1-4, with D perhaps TRBD1 (5 bases). Trimming cost V 7 bases and J 8 bases, with 17 bases left between them. This CDR3 region has 14 residues. The DNA of the CDR3 is TGTGCCAGCACCCAAAGGGGCAGGGAGGAAAAACTGTTTTTT. Protein sequence: CASTQRGREEKLFF.

The sample holds a few counts of this clonotype. The chain couples TRBV7-2 to TRBJ2-7; TRBD2 is a possible D gene (6 bases). Germline V gene sequence: CDR1 SGHTA, CDR2 FQGNSA. The V and J ends lost 5 bases and 0 bases respectively, with 8 bases between them. This CDR3 is 13 amino acids long. In nucleotides, the CDR3 is TGTGCCAGCAGCCGGGGGTTCTCCTACGAGCAGTACTTC. It encodes CASSRGFSYEQYF.

This clonotype occurred many times. The gene calls are TRBV5-1 and TRBJ2-7, with a weak D call TRBD1 (5 bases). In germline, CDR1 is SGHRS, CDR2 YFSETQ. V lost 6 bases to trimming and J lost 0 bases, with 16 bases between them. The CDR3 totals 15 residues. Here the CDR3 reads CASTRSTASSYEQYF. Here the CDR3 DNA reads TGCGCCAGCACAAGATCGACAGCGAGCTCCTACGAGCAGTACTTC.

The chain has TRBV7-9 and TRBJ2-7; D gene ambiguous. Trimming stripped 1 base from V and 6 bases from J, with 10 bases between. Germline V gives CDR1 SEHNR, CDR2 FQNEAQ (reference sequence). The CDR3 extends over 13 amino acids. CDR3 nucleotides: TGTGCCAGCAGCTTAGTGGCTTCGGGCGAGCAGTACTTC. This encodes CASSLVASGEQYF.

This clonotype has only a few counts. V and J are TRBV4-3 and TRBJ2-3; no reliable D call. Trimming removed 1 base from V and 2 bases from J, with 7 bases in between. The CDR3 is 14 residues long. Germline CDR1 LGHNA, CDR2 YSLEER. This CDR3 is CASSQAQATDTQYF. The CDR3, as DNA: TGCGCCAGCAGCCAAGCCCAGGCCACAGATACGCAGTATTTT.

This clonotype was seen only a few times. This chain connects TRBV7-2 to TRBJ2-1; D might be TRBD1 (6 bases). Deletions cut 0 bases from V and 0 bases from J, with 12 bases between. The CDR3 is 17 amino acids. Germline V CDR1 and CDR2: SGHTA, FQGNSA. The CDR3 sequence is CASSLAWGPGSYNEQFF. The CDR3, as DNA: TGTGCCAGCAGCTTAGCGTGGGGGCCCGGCTCCTACAATGAGCAGTTCTTC.

Many counts were recorded for this clonotype. The V call is TRBV7-2, the J call TRBJ2-1; TRBD2 aligns across 14 bases. The CDR3 contains 16 residues. The V and J ends lost 1 base and 10 bases, in that order; junction bases with no gene match: 6. Per the germline V gene, CDR1 is SGHTA and CDR2 is FQGNSA. CDR3 region: CASSLDGLAGGEEQFF. The CDR3 nucleotides are TGTGCCAGCAGCTTAGACGGACTAGCGGGAGGCGAGGAGCAGTTCTTC.

This chain joins TRBV29-1 and TRBJ2-7, with D possibly being TRBD1 (5 bases). The CDR3 consists of 12 residues. Looked up from germline, CDR1 is SQVTM and CDR2 is ANQGSEA. The V end lost 7 bases, the J end lost 3 bases, and 13 bases lay between the germline ends. This CDR3 reads CSGRADNYEQYF. CDR3 DNA: TGCAGCGGTCGGGCGGACAACTACGAGCAGTACTTC.

This sequence joins TRBV18 and TRBJ2-1; 14 nucleotides agree with TRBD2. The CDR3 is 16 amino acids. V trimming: 3 bases; J trimming: 6 bases; junction bases outside the gene matches: 4. Germline V gene sequence: CDR1 KGHSH, CDR2 LQKENI. The CDR3, as DNA: TGTGCCAGCTCACCTCCCGGGACTAGCGGGAGCAATGAGCAGTTCTTC. It codes for CASSPPGTSGSNEQFF.

The chain uses TRBV18 and TRBJ2-5; 7 bases map to TRBD2. Looked up from germline, CDR1 is KGHSH and CDR2 is LQKENI. This CDR3 region has 15 residues. V was clipped by 3 bases and J by 5 bases; unmatched bases: 9. In DNA, the CDR3 is TGTGCCAGCTCACCTACTAGCGCCCCGGGGGAGACCCAGTACTTC. It codes for CASSPTSAPGETQYF.

This clonotype was detected a few times. The chain has TRBV7-6 and TRBJ2-5; 9 positions agree with TRBD1. Looked up from germline, CDR1 is SGHVS and CDR2 is FNYEAQ. V dropped 5 bases and J dropped 1; count of bases not matched to a gene: 5. This CDR3 contains 15 residues. CDR3 sequence (DNA): TGTGCCAGCAGCAATGACAGGGGGGGCCAAGAGACCCAGTACTTC. Its protein product is CASSNDRGGQETQYF. Using reference TRBV7-6 and TRBJ2-5 for the parts outside the CDR3, the full variable domain is GAGVSQSPRYKVTKRGQDVALRCDPISGHVSLYWYRQALGQGPEFLTYFNYEAQQDKSGLPNDRFSAERPEGSISTLTIQRTEQRDSAMYRCASSNDRGGQETQYFGPGTRLLVL.

This clonotype was counted many times. This sequence joins TRBV29-1 and TRBJ2-7; 9 bases line up with TRBD2. Trimming took 7 bases from V and 5 from J; bases not matched to a gene: 6. CDR3 length equals 12 residues. Germline V gene data show CDR1 as SQVTM and CDR2 as ANQGSEA. The CDR3 DNA reads as TGCAGCGGCGTTCTAGCGGGAAACGAGCAGTACTTC. Its protein is CSGVLAGNEQYF.

There are a few counts of this clonotype. The chain joins TRBV5-1 to TRBJ2-3, with D unclear. CDR1 and CDR2 from the germline V gene are SGHRS and YFSETQ. V gave up 2 bases and J gave up 5 bases, with 6 bases separating them. This CDR3 is 12 amino acids long. CDR3 loop: CASSFRRDTQYF. In DNA form, the CDR3 reads TGCGCCAGCAGCTTCCGCCGAGATACGCAGTATTTT.

The chain recombines TRBV5-1 with TRBJ1-2; D remains ambiguous. The germline gives CDR1 SGHRS, CDR2 YFSETQ. This CDR3 has 14 amino acids. Trimming stripped 3 bases from V and 6 bases from J, with 15 bases between. CDR3 loop: CASSSPWEVDGYTF. The CDR3 bases are TGCGCCAGCAGCTCCCCGTGGGAAGTGGATGGCTACACCTTC.

The genes are TRBV7-9 and TRBJ2-2; D unclear. Per germline, CDR1 SEHNR and CDR2 FQNEAQ (reference sequence). CDR3 length: 15 amino acids. The V gene lost 8 bases and the J gene lost 3 bases, with 16 bases spanning the gap. As DNA, the CDR3 is TGTGCCAGCGCACTCGTCGCGACGGACACCGGGGAGCTGTTTTTT. Protein: CASALVATDTGELFF.

The chain employs TRBV6-2 or TRBV6-3 and TRBJ2-2; TRBD1 matches 10 bases. Germline V gives CDR1 MNHEY, CDR2 SVGEGT. V shed 2 bases, J shed 7 bases, and the junction held 4 bases outside the gene matches. The CDR3 is made up of 15 amino acids. The CDR3 DNA follows: TGTGCCAGCAGTTACCGACAGGGGGCTGTCGGGGAGCTGTTTTTT. Translation gives CASSYRQGAVGELFF.